What follows describes a single T cell receptor beta chain. Its target is not known. This record comes from a study of cytotoxic CD8 clonotypes in ibrutinib-treated CLL. Overall study: There were about 10 relapsed/refractory patients and around 15 treatment-naive patients, and fewer than 18 were IGHV unmutated. When averaged across all of the samples, the counts came to approximately 250,000 productive templates and about 95,000 productive rearrangements. Study results and caveats: Starting clonality was above that of age-matched healthy donors and tracked circulating CD8+ T-cell counts. Rare overall, public clonotypes shrank or held steady under therapy.

Repertoires were generated with immunoSEQ multiplex PCR, while TCRdb's copy carries only in-frame clones and drops some. The data hold approximately 24,000 clones, with roughly two thirds observed a single time. Here the sequenced sample was PBMCs, taken at disease progression, from a patient treated with ibrutinib. The sequence derives from a human donor with chronic lymphocytic leukemia.

The CDR3 here is CASSSRGPAYEQFF. CDR3 nucleotides: TGTGCCAGCAGTTCCAGGGGGCCGGCTTATGAGCAGTTCTTC. The V and J genes are TRBV27 and TRBJ2-1; the match to TRBD1 covers 8 bases. This CDR3 spans 14 amino acids. Germline assignment: CDR1 MNHEY and CDR2 SMNVEV (reference sequence). V dropped 4 bases and J dropped 8; count of bases not matched to a gene: 7.